The entry below describes one T cell receptor (beta chain). This table comes from immunoSEQ multiplex PCR, and its TCRdb copy is limited to in-frame clones, with some not included. This sample carries more than 200,000 clones, roughly 80% of them seen once, and the ten largest clones take roughly a tenth. Per the germline V gene, CDR1 is DFQATT and CDR2 is SNEGSKA (reference sequence). The CDR3 is 11 residues long. The data stem from a study of blood T cell repertoires in COVID-19. The chain employs TRBV20-1 and TRBJ1-2, with a tentative D call TRBD1 (6 bases). This receptor was taken from an elderly woman with COVID-19, enrolled during active disease. Sequencing was carried out using peripheral blood. Written as DNA, the CDR3 is TGCAGGTCGGGGGGCATCATCGGCTACACCTTC. It translates to CRSGGIIGYTF.